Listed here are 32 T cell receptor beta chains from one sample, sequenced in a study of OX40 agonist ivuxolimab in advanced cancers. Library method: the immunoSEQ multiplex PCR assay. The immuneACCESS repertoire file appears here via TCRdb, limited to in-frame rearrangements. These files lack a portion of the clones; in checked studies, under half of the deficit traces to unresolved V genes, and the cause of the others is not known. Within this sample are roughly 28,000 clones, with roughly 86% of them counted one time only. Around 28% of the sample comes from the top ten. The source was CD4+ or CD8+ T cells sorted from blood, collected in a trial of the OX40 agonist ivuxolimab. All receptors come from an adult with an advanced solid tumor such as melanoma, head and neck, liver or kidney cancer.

This CDR3 reads CASSLAASKAGELFF. CDR3 DNA: TGTGCCAGCAGCTTAGCGGCCTCTAAGGCCGGGGAGCTGTTTTTT. The chain employs TRBV7-8 and TRBJ2-2, with unresolved D. Germline loops: CDR1 SGHVS, CDR2 FQNEAQ. V lost 0 bases and J 6 bases, leaving 11 bases between the germline ends. This CDR3 contains 15 residues.

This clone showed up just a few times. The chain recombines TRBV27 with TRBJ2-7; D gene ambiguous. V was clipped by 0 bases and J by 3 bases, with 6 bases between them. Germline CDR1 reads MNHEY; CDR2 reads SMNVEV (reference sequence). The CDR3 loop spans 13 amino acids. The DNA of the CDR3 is TGTGCCAGCAGTTTATCACCCCTCTACGAGCAGTACTTC. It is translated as CASSLSPLYEQYF.

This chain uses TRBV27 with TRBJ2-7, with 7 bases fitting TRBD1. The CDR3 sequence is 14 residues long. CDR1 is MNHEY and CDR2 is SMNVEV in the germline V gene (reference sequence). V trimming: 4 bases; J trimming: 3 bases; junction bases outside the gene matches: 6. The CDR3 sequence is CASSSQGVVYEQYF. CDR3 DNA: TGTGCCAGCAGTTCGCAGGGGGTTGTCTACGAGCAGTACTTC.

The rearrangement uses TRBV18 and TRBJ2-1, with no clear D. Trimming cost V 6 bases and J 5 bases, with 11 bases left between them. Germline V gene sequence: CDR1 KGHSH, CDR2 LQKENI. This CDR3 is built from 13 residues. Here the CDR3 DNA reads TGTGCCAGCTCCCCGGCAGTCGACAATGAGCAGTTCTTC. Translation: CASSPAVDNEQFF.

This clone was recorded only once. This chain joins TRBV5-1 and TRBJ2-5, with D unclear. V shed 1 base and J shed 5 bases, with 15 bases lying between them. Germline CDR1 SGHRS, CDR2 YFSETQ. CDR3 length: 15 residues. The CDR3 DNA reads TGCGCCAGCAGCTTGTACCCCGACAATCGGGAGACCCAGTACTTC. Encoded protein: CASSLYPDNRETQYF.

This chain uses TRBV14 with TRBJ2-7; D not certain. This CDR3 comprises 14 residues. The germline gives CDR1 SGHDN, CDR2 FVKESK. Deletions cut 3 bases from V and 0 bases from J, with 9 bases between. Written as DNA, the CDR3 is TGTGCCAGCAGCCACGTTCTACACTCCTACGAGCAGTACTTC. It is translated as CASSHVLHSYEQYF.

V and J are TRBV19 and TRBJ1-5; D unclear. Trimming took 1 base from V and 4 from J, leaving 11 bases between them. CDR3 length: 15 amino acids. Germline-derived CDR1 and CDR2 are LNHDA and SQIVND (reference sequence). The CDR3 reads CASSIARTVNQPQHF. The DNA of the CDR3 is TGTGCCAGTAGTATAGCTAGGACCGTTAATCAGCCCCAGCATTTT. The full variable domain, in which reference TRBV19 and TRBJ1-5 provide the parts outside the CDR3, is DGGITQSPKYLFRKEGQNVTLSCEQNLNHDAMYWYRQDPGQGLRLIYYSQIVNDFQKGDIAEGYSVSREKKESFPLTVTSAQKNPTAFYLCASSIARTVNQPQHFGDGTRLSIL.

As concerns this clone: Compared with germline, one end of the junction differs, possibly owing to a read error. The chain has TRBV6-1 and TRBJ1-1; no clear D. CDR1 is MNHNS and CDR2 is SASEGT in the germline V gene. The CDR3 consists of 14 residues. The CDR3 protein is CAISEMRLNTEAFF. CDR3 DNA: TGTGCCATCAGTGAGATGAGATTAAACACTGAAGCTTTCTTT.

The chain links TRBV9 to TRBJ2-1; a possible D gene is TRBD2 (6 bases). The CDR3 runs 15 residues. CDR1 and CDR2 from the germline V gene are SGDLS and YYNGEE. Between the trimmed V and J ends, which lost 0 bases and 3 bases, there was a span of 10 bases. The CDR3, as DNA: TGTGCCAGCAGCGTAGGGGCGGGACGCTACAATGAGCAGTTCTTC. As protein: CASSVGAGRYNEQFF.

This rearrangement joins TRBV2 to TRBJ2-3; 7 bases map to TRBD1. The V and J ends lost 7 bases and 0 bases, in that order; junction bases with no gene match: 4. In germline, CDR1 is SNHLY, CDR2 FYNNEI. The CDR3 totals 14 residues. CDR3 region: CASTLGQSTDTQYF. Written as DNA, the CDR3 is TGTGCCAGCACCCTGGGACAGAGCACAGATACGCAGTATTTT. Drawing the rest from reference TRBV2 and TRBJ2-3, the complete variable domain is EPEVTQTPSHQVTQMGQEVILRCVPISNHLYFYWYRQILGQKVEFLVSFYNNEISEKSEIFDDQFSVERPDGSNFTLKIRSTKLEDSAMYFCASTLGQSTDTQYFGPGTRLTVL.

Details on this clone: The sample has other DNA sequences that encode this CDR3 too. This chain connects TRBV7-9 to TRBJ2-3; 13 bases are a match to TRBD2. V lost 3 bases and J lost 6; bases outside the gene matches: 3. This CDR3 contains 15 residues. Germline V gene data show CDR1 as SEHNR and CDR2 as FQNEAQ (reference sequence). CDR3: CASSLTSGGPDTQYF. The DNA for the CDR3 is TGTGCCAGCAGCTTGACTAGCGGGGGGCCGGATACGCAGTATTTT.

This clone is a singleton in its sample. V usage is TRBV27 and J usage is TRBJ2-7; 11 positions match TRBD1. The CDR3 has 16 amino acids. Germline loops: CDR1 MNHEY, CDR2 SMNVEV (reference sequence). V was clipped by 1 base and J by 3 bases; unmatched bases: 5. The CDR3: CASSLLGTGGDYEQYF. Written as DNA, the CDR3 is TGTGCCAGCAGTTTATTGGGGACAGGGGGGGACTACGAGCAGTACTTC.

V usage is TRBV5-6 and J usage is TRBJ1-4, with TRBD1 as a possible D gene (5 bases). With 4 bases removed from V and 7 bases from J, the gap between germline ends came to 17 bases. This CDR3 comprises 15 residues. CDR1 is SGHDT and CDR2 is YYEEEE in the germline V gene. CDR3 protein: CASSHGGGTSEKLFF. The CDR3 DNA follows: TGTGCCAGCAGCCATGGAGGAGGGACCTCTGAAAAACTGTTTTTT.

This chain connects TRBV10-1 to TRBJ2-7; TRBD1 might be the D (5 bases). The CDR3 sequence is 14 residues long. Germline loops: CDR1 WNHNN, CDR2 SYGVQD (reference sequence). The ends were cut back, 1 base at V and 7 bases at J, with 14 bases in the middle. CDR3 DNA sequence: TGCGCCAGCAGTGAGTTTGCAGGGTCGTGGGAGCAGTACTTC. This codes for CASSEFAGSWEQYF.

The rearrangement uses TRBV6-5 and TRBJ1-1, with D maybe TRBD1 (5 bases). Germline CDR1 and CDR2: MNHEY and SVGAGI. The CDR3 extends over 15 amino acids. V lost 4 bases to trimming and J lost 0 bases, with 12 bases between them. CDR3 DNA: TGTGCCAGCAGTTGGGGCGGGGGAATGAACACTGAAGCTTTCTTT. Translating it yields CASSWGGGMNTEAFF.

CDR3 nucleotide sequence: TGTGCCAGCAGGACGGGACAGAGAAATTCACCCCTCCACTTT. As protein: CASRTGQRNSPLHF. The chain combines TRBV27 with TRBJ1-6; 7 bases map to TRBD1. This CDR3 region has 14 residues. Germline CDR1 and CDR2: MNHEY and SMNVEV (reference sequence). Trimming cost V 6 bases and J 7 bases; bases outside gene matches: 6.

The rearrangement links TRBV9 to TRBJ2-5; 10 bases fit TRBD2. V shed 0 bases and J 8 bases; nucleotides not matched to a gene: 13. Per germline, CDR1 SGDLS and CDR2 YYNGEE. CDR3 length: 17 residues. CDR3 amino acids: CASSVGVSGGPTDTQYF. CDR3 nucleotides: TGTGCCAGCAGCGTAGGCGTTAGCGGGGGGCCAACCGATACCCAGTACTTC.

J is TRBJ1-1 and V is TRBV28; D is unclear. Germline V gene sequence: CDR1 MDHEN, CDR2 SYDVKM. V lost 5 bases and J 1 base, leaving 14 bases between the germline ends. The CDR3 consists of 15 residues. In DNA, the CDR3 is TGTGCCAGCAGTACACCCAACCGCCCGAACACTGAAGCTTTCTTT. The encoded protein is CASSTPNRPNTEAFF. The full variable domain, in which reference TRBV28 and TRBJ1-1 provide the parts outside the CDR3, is DVKVTQSSRYLVKRTGEKVFLECVQDMDHENMFWYRQDPGLGLRLIYFSYDVKMKEKGDIPEGYSVSREKKERFSLILESASTNQTSMYLCASSTPNRPNTEAFFGQGTRLTVV.

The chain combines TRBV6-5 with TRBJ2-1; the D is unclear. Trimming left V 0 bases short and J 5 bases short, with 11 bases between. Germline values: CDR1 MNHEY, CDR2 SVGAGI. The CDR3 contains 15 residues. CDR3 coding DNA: TGTGCCAGCAGTTACTCGATAGGAGTGGACAATGAGCAGTTCTTC. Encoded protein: CASSYSIGVDNEQFF.

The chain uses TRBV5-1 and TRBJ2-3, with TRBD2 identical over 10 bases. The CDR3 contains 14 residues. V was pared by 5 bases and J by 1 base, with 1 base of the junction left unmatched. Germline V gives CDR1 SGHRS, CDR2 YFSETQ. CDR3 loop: CASSGTSGTDTQYF. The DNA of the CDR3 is TGCGCCAGCAGTGGGACTAGCGGCACAGATACGCAGTATTTT. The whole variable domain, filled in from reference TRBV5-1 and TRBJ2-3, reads KAGVTQTPRYLIKTRGQQVTLSCSPISGHRSVSWYQQTPGQGLQFLFEYFSETQRNKGNFPGRFSGRQFSNSRSEMNVSTLELGDSALYLCASSGTSGTDTQYFGPGTRLTVL.

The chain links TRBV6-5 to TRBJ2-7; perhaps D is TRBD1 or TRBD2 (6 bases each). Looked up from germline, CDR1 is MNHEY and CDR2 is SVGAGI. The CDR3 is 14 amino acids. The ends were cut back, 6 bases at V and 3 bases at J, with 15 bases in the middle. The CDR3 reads CASSPLGGLYEQYF. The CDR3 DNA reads TGTGCCAGCAGCCCCCTTGGGGGGCTCTACGAGCAGTACTTC.

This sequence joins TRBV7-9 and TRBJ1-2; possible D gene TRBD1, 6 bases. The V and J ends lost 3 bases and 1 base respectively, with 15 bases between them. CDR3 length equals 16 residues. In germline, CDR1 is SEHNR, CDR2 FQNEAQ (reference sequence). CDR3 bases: TGTGCCAGCAGCTTGGGGGCACCAGGATTTAACTATGGCTACACCTTC. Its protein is CASSLGAPGFNYGYTF. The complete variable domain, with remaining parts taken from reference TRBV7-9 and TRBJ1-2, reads DTGVSQNPRHKITKRGQNVTFRCDPISEHNRLYWYRQTLGQGPEFLTYFQNEAQLEKSRLLSDRFSAERPKGSFSTLEIQRTEQGDSAMYLCASSLGAPGFNYGYTFGSGTRLTVV.

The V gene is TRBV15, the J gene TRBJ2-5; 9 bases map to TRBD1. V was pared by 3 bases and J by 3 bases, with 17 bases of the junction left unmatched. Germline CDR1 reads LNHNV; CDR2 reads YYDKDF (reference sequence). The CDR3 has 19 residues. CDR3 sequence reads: CATSSYPGTGITIEETQYF. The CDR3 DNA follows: TGTGCCACCAGCAGTTACCCCGGGACAGGGATTACGATCGAAGAGACCCAGTACTTC.

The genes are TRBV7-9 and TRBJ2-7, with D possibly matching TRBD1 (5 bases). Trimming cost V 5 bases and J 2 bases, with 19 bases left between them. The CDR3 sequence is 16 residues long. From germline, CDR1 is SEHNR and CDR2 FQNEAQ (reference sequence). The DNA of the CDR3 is TGTGCCAGCAGCCGACTCCAGGGCCCCGAAACCTACGAGCAGTACTTC. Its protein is CASSRLQGPETYEQYF.

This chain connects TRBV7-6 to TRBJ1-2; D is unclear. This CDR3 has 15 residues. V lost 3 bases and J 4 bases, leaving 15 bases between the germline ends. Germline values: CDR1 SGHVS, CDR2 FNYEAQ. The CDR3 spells CASSLAEKAFYGYTF. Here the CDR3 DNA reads TGTGCCAGCAGCTTGGCCGAAAAGGCTTTCTATGGCTACACCTTC.

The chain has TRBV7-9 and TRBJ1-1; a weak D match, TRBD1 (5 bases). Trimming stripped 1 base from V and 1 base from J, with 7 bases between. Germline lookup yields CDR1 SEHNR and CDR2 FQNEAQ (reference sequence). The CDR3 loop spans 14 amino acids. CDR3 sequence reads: CASSLVRGNTEAFF. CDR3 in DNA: TGTGCCAGCAGCTTAGTTAGGGGGAACACTGAAGCTTTCTTT.

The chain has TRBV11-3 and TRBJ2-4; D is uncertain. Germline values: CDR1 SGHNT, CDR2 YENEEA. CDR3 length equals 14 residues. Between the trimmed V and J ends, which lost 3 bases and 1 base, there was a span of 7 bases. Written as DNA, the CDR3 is TGTGCCAGCAGCTTTGGGTGGGCCAAAAACATTCAGTACTTC. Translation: CASSFGWAKNIQYF.

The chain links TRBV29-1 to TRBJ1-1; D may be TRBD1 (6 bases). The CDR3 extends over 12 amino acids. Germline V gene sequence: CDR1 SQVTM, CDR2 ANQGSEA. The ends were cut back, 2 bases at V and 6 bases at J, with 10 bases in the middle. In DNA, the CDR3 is TGCAGCGTTGAATCGGGGGCCCCTGAAGCTTTCTTT. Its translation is CSVESGAPEAFF.

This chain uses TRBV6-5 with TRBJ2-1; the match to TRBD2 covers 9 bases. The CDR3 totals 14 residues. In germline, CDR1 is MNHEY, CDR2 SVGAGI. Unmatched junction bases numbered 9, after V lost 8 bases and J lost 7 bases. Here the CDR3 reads CASRSSGDFNEQFF. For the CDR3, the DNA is TGTGCCAGCCGTTCTAGCGGGGACTTTAATGAGCAGTTCTTC.

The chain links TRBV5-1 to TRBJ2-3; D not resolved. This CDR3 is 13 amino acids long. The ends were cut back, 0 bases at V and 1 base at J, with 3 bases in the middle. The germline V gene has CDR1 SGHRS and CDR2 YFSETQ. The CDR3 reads CASSLAGTDTQYF. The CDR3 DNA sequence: TGCGCCAGCAGCTTGGCTGGCACAGATACGCAGTATTTT.

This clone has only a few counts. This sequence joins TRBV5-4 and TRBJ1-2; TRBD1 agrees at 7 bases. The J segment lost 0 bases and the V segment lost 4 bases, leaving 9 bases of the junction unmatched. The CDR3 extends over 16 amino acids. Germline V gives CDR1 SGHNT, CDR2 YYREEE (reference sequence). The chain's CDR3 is CASSTLTTGTNYGYTF. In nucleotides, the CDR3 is TGTGCCAGCAGCACCCTAACGACAGGGACTAACTATGGCTACACCTTC.

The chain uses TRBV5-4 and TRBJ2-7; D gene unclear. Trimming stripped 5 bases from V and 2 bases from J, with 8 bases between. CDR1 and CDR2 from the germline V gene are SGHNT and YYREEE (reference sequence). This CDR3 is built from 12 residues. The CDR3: CASSTGTYEQYF. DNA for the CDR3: TGTGCCAGCAGTACGGGCACCTACGAGCAGTACTTC.